These 28 T cell receptor beta chains came from one sample sequenced in a study of breast tumors, draining lymph nodes, adjacent tissues. TCRdb processed the multiplex PCR reads anew with MiXCR; each CDR3 protein has one entry. The sample includes about 200,000 distinct CDR3 sequences, roughly 29% seen only once; the top ten take approximately 4.5%. The lymph nodes were axillary draining lymph nodes from breast cancer patients. Sequenced: axillary lymph node tissue. These receptors were taken from a female donor with breast cancer. Some clones in this sample may be carry-over from other donors' samples.

The chain combines TRBV19 with TRBJ1-2; 7 positions agree with TRBD1. Germline CDR1 LNHDA, CDR2 SQIVND (reference sequence). This CDR3 spans 14 amino acids. Losses at the gene ends were 5 bases for V and 8 bases for J; bases not matched to a gene: 11. In DNA form, the CDR3 reads TGTGCCAGTAGTTTACTCGACAGGGTTAGGGGCTACACCTTC. Its translation is CASSLLDRVRGYTF.

The table lists this clonotype with many counts. This chain connects TRBV20-1 to TRBJ2-2; 9 positions match TRBD2. CDR3 length equals 14 residues. Germline V gives CDR1 DFQATT, CDR2 SNEGSKA (reference sequence). V lost 1 base, J lost 5 bases, and 2 bases stayed unmatched. The CDR3 loop reads CSARVAGVTGELFF. CDR3 nucleotides: TGCAGTGCTAGAGTAGCGGGAGTAACCGGGGAGCTGTTTTTT.

This clonotype was seen repeatedly, ten times or more. V usage is TRBV13 and J usage is TRBJ1-6, with 7 bases aligning to TRBD1. CDR3 length equals 14 residues. J gave up 6 bases and V 3 bases, and 2 bases lay outside the gene matches. The germline CDR1 and CDR2 sequences are PRHDT and FYEKMQ (reference sequence). CDR3 coding DNA: TGTGCCAGCAGCTTTCGGGACAGTAATTCACCCCTCCACTTT. This translates into CASSFRDSNSPLHF.

V usage is TRBV7-2 and J usage is TRBJ1-4; D is uncertain. Germline assignment: CDR1 SGHTA and CDR2 FQGNSA. The germline V and J ends were trimmed by 5 bases and 13 bases, with 17 bases remaining between them. This CDR3 region has 13 residues. The CDR3 DNA reads as TGTGCCAGCAGCGCCCGGGGTAGCGGGAGACTGTTTTTT. Translation: CASSARGSGRLFF.

This clonotype was counted many times. The chain carries TRBV11-2 and TRBJ2-2; no firm D call. The germline V gene encodes CDR1 SGHAT and CDR2 FQNNGV. Deletions cut 4 bases from V and 6 bases from J, with 15 bases between. There are 15 residues in the CDR3. The CDR3 sequence: CASSSLSSRPGELFF. In DNA form, the CDR3 reads TGTGCCAGCAGCTCCCTCTCTTCTAGGCCCGGGGAGCTGTTTTTT.

This clonotype appeared many times. The genes are TRBV5-5 and TRBJ2-1; the D gene could be TRBD1 or TRBD2 (5 bases each). V lost 4 bases and J 7 bases, leaving 24 bases between the germline ends. CDR3 length: 17 amino acids. Germline assignment: CDR1 SGHKS and CDR2 YYEKEE (reference sequence). The CDR3 reads CASSLTPGPNRLNEQFF. DNA of the CDR3: TGTGCCAGCAGCCTAACCCCGGGACCAAATAGACTGAATGAGCAGTTCTTC.

The chain uses TRBV2 and TRBJ2-1; D is perhaps TRBD2 (5 bases). The V end lost 5 bases, the J end lost 7 bases, and 18 bases lay between the germline ends. The CDR3 is 15 residues long. Germline V gene lookup returns CDR1 SNHLY and CDR2 FYNNEI. In nucleotides, the CDR3 is TGTGCCAGCAGTACCGGCCCTCCCGGGGTTAATGAGCAGTTCTTC. This codes for CASSTGPPGVNEQFF. The complete variable domain, with remaining parts taken from reference TRBV2 and TRBJ2-1, reads EPEVTQTPSHQVTQMGQEVILRCVPISNHLYFYWYRQILGQKVEFLVSFYNNEISEKSEIFDDQFSVERPDGSNFTLKIRSTKLEDSAMYFCASSTGPPGVNEQFFGPGTRLTVL.

This clonotype came up many times. CDR3 DNA: TGTGCCAGCAGTTACCCCGGGGGTTGGCAGACCCAGTACTTC. It specifies CASSYPGGWQTQYF. The gene calls are TRBV6-2 or TRBV6-3 and TRBJ2-5, with a weak D call TRBD2 (6 bases). The CDR3 extends over 14 amino acids. The germline V gene encodes CDR1 MNHEY and CDR2 SVGEGT. V gave up 2 bases and J gave up 6 bases, with 13 bases separating them.

This clonotype was picked up many times. The J gene is TRBJ1-4, the V gene TRBV3-1; D uncertain. Germline-derived CDR1 and CDR2 are LGHDT and YNNKEL (reference sequence). The V end lost 1 base, the J end lost 8 bases, and 17 bases lay between the germline ends. The CDR3 is made up of 16 amino acids. The CDR3 DNA is TGTGCCAGCAGCCAAGGAGGGAGGGCAGCGGGCGAAAAACTGTTTTTT. Protein sequence: CASSQGGRAAGEKLFF.

This clonotype was observed at least ten times. V usage is TRBV2 and J usage is TRBJ2-3; TRBD1 matches 8 bases. The CDR3 is made up of 15 amino acids. Germline CDR1 reads SNHLY; CDR2 reads FYNNEI. Unmatched junction bases numbered 6, after V lost 7 bases and J lost 0 bases. DNA of the CDR3: TGTGCCAGCACCGATCGGACAGGGAGCACAGATACGCAGTATTTT. This sequence encodes CASTDRTGSTDTQYF.

Of note for this clonotype: An end of the junction does not agree with germline; a read error may underlie this. The rearrangement uses TRBV18 and TRBJ2-3; D is unresolved. The V gene's germline CDR1 is KGHSH and CDR2 LQKENI. The CDR3 loop spans 15 amino acids. The CDR3 loop is CASSPTRSRTDAQYF. The CDR3 DNA sequence: TGTGCCAGCTCACCAACGCGGAGCCGCACAGATGCGCAGTATTTT.

The V call is TRBV9, the J call TRBJ2-1; D remains unclear. Trimming removed 0 bases from V and 7 bases from J, with 5 bases in between. CDR1 is SGDLS, CDR2 YYNGEE, per germline. CDR3 size: 12 residues. The CDR3 DNA reads as TGTGCCAGCAGCGTAGCCACGAATGAGCAGTTCTTC. This codes for CASSVATNEQFF.

This clonotype was counted ten times or more. The chain joins TRBV20-1 to TRBJ2-7; D possibly uses TRBD1 or TRBD2 (7 bases each). The V end was cut by 4 bases, the J end by 3 bases, with 16 bases between. The CDR3 runs to 14 residues. From germline, CDR1 is DFQATT and CDR2 SNEGSKA (reference sequence). CDR3 amino acids: CSATTGRGFYEQYF. In DNA form, the CDR3 reads TGCAGTGCTACGACAGGGAGGGGATTCTACGAGCAGTACTTC.

This clonotype was seen repeatedly, ten times or more. The chain is built from TRBV20-1 and TRBJ2-2; D is perhaps TRBD1 or TRBD2 (5 bases each). The CDR3 has 12 amino acids. Between the trimmed V and J ends, which lost 3 bases and 10 bases, there was a span of 12 bases. Germline values: CDR1 DFQATT, CDR2 SNEGSKA (reference sequence). The CDR3 region has the DNA TGCAGTGCTAGCTCGTACGGGGCGGAGCTGTTTTTT. Its translation is CSASSYGAELFF.

This clonotype was detected many times. The chain links TRBV12-3 or TRBV12-4 to TRBJ1-2, with 9 bases matching TRBD1. This CDR3 has 15 amino acids. J lost 7 bases, V lost 5 bases, and 11 bases had no gene match. CDR3 sequence (DNA): TGTGCCAGCAGTCACCGGGACAGGGTTTCGCGTGGCTACACCTTC. It translates to CASSHRDRVSRGYTF.

This sequence joins TRBV28 and TRBJ2-1; D gene unclear. V was trimmed by 2 bases and J by 8 bases, leaving 7 bases between them. The CDR3 contains 12 residues. The germline CDR1 and CDR2 sequences are MDHEN and SYDVKM. The CDR3 DNA reads TGTGCCAGCAGTTTAGTGTTCCATGAGCAGTTCTTC. As protein: CASSLVFHEQFF.

The CDR3 nucleotides read TGTGCCAGCAGCAGACTAGCGGGACTGAACACCGGGGAGCTGTTTTTT. Translating it yields CASSRLAGLNTGELFF. This sequence joins TRBV3-1 and TRBJ2-2, with 11 bases that match TRBD2. This CDR3 spans 16 amino acids. CDR1 LGHDT and CDR2 YNNKEL come from the germline V gene (reference sequence). The V and J ends lost 5 bases and 1 base, in that order; junction bases with no gene match: 3.

V gene TRBV27 combines with J gene TRBJ2-1; TRBD2 matches at 10 bases. The CDR3 loop spans 18 amino acids. Germline values: CDR1 MNHEY, CDR2 SMNVEV (reference sequence). V gave up 1 base and J gave up 10 bases; unmatched junction bases: 16. CDR3 protein: CASSLLGGGLADVEEQFF. The CDR3 region has the DNA TGTGCCAGCAGTTTATTGGGGGGTGGACTAGCGGATGTAGAGGAGCAGTTCTTC.

To note about this clonotype: A much larger clone differs by one base, so this may be a read error. The chain has TRBV11-2 and TRBJ2-1; no clear D. Trimming took 5 bases from V and 5 from J, leaving 19 bases between them. This CDR3 contains 16 residues. CDR1 and CDR2 from the germline V gene are SGHAT and FQNNGV. The CDR3 loop reads CASSPFGGAQNNEQFF. The CDR3 DNA is TGTGCCAGCAGCCCCTTTGGTGGCGCACAAAACAATGAGCAGTTCTTC.

This clonotype has a count of ten or more. The chain couples TRBV29-1 to TRBJ1-2, with D unresolved. CDR3 size: 10 residues. In germline, CDR1 is SQVTM, CDR2 ANQGSEA. Trimming pared 3 bases from V and 11 bases from J, leaving 10 bases between. CDR3 sequence (DNA): TGCAGCGTTGACGGCGGTGGTTACACCTTC. It encodes CSVDGGGYTF.

This clonotype was seen only a few times. A single base separates this from a much larger clone, so it may be a read error. The chain is built from TRBV20-1 and TRBJ2-5; tentatively, D is TRBD1 or TRBD2 (6 bases each). In germline, CDR1 is DFQATT, CDR2 SNEGSKA (reference sequence). Trimming removed 1 base at V and 9 bases at J, with 18 bases between. The CDR3 consists of 14 residues. In nucleotides, the CDR3 is TGCAGTGCTAGAGTTGGGGGGCCCAGGGAGGCCCAGTACTTC. This gives the protein CSARVGGPREAQYF.

This clonotype occurred many times. The chain is built from TRBV3-1 and TRBJ2-1; D is unclear. The CDR3 runs 14 residues. Germline CDR1 reads LGHDT; CDR2 reads YNNKEL (reference sequence). V lost 4 bases, J lost 3 bases, and 10 bases lay in between. CDR3 loop: CASSLLGIYNEQFF. The CDR3 DNA reads TGTGCCAGCAGCCTCCTAGGGATCTACAATGAGCAGTTCTTC.

This clonotype was found many times. This sequence joins TRBV5-8 and TRBJ2-2; a weak D match, TRBD1 (5 bases). The CDR3 has 15 residues. The V gene's germline CDR1 is SGHTS and CDR2 YDEGEE. V shed 5 bases and J shed 5 bases, with 16 bases lying between them. The CDR3 reads CASRWGLRATGELFF. The DNA for the CDR3 is TGTGCCAGCAGATGGGGCCTTAGAGCAACCGGGGAGCTGTTTTTT.

In the case of this clonotype: This may arise from a read error, as a much more abundant clone is one base away. The chain carries TRBV6-2 or TRBV6-3 and TRBJ1-5; the D is unclear. The length of the CDR3 is 14 residues. CDR1 and CDR2 from the germline V gene are MNHEY and SVGEGT. The CDR3 coding sequence is TGTGCCAGCAGTCACTCCGGACCCCAGGATCCCCAGCATTTT. Translating gives CASSHSGPQDPQHF.

This clonotype showed up many times. The V call is TRBV30, the J call TRBJ2-5, with 9 bases aligning to TRBD1. Germline CDR1 reads GTSNPN; CDR2 reads SVGIG (reference sequence). The J segment lost 4 bases and the V segment lost 3 bases, leaving 12 bases of the junction unmatched. This CDR3 contains 16 residues. The CDR3 sequence is CAWRRPDRGLVETQYF. The CDR3 bases are TGTGCCTGGAGGCGTCCCGACAGGGGGTTGGTAGAGACCCAGTACTTC.

This CDR3 reads CASSPVMGTEAFF. CDR3 DNA: TGTGCCAGCAGCCCCGTCATGGGCACTGAAGCTTTCTTT. The V gene is TRBV14, the J gene TRBJ1-1; unclear D gene. Per the germline V gene, CDR1 is SGHDN and CDR2 is FVKESK. The CDR3 is 13 amino acids. The ends were cut back, 4 bases at V and 4 bases at J, with 10 bases in the middle.

This clonotype was counted ten times or more. The chain recombines TRBV7-9 with TRBJ1-2; 10 nucleotides align to TRBD1. Unmatched junction bases numbered 10, after V lost 4 bases and J lost 8 bases. The CDR3 is 15 residues long. CDR1 and CDR2 (germline): SEHNR, FQNEAQ (reference sequence). CDR3 region: CASSSVGTGEEGYTF. Here the CDR3 DNA reads TGTGCCAGCAGCTCCGTCGGGACAGGGGAGGAGGGCTACACCTTC.

This clonotype was recorded many times. The gene calls are TRBV30 and TRBJ2-3; TRBD2 aligns across 9 bases. The CDR3 consists of 13 residues. Per germline, CDR1 GTSNPN and CDR2 SVGIG (reference sequence). J was trimmed by 2 bases and V by 8 bases; bases with no gene match: 5. CDR3 nucleotide sequence: TGTGCCGGGACTAGCACCTACACAGATACGCAGTATTTT. Amino acids: CAGTSTYTDTQYF.